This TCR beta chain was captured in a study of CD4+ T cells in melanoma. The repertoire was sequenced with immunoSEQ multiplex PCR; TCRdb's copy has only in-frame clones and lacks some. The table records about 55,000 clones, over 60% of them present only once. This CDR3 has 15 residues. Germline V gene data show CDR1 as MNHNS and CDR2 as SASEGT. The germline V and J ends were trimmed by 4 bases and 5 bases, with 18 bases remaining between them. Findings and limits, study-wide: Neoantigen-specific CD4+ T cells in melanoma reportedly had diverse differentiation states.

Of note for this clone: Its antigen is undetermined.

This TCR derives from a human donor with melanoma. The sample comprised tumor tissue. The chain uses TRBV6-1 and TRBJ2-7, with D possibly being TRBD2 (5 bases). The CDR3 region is CASSVRGFVIDEQYF. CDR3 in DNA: TGTGCCAGCAGTGTCAGAGGGTTCGTTATAGACGAGCAGTACTTC.